Listed below are T cell receptor beta chains from one sample, sequenced in a study of cytomegalovirus exposure and HLA in healthy donors. The data were produced by immunoSEQ multiplex PCR, yet TCRdb's version contains in-frame clones alone and is incomplete. The sample has 100,000 to 150,000 clones; 82% are singletons. The specimen sequenced was PBMCs. These receptors originate from a boy between 10 and 17 years old in good health and CMV-seronegative. Both conserved end residues are part of each CDR3. The D gene is left open where the match is weak. Clone size is given for some rows only: seen once, a few or many times, or a class if the clone is expanded.

v_gene	j_gene	d_gene	abundance	CDR3nt	CDR3aa
TRBV6-6	TRBJ2-7	TRBD1	NA	TGTGCCAGCAGTTACTGGGGACAGGGTTACGAGCAGTACTTC	CASSYWGQGYEQYF
TRBV15	TRBJ2-7	NA	NA	TGTGCCACCAGCAGAGACAAGGGGGTGGGGACCTACGAGCAGTACTTC	CATSRDKGVGTYEQYF
TRBV2	TRBJ2-5	TRBD2	NA	TGTGCCCCCCGGGACTATCAAGAGACCCAGTACTTC	CAPRDYQETQYF
TRBV10-3	TRBJ2-2	NA	NA	TGTGCCATCAGGAGTGGGCCTCATACAACGAACACCGGGGAGCTGTTTTTT	CAIRSGPHTTNTGELFF
TRBV5-1	TRBJ2-1	NA	once	TGCGCCAGCAGCAGGGTCCTGCCGGGGAATGAGCAGTTCTTC	CASSRVLPGNEQFF
TRBV6-1	TRBJ1-3	TRBD1	NA	TGTGCCAGCAGTGAGTGGGACAGGGTGTCTGGAAACACCATATATTTT	CASSEWDRVSGNTIYF
TRBV15	TRBJ2-7	TRBD2	NA	TGTGCCACCAGCAGGACTAGCGGGAGGAACGAGCAGTACTTC	CATSRTSGRNEQYF
TRBV30	TRBJ1-2	NA	NA	TGTGCCTGGGGAGGCGGCGTTTCTGGCTACACCTTC	CAWGGGVSGYTF
TRBV2	TRBJ2-4	NA	NA	TGTGCCAGCAGTAAAACGGGGGAAATCAAAAACATTCAGTACTTC	CASSKTGEIKNIQYF
TRBV7-2	TRBJ2-1	NA	NA	TGTGCCAGCAGCTTAGCGCGCCGCAACAATGAGCAGTTCTTC	CASSLARRNNEQFF
TRBV2	TRBJ2-1	NA	few	TGTGCCAGTAGAGGCTCCTACAATGAGCAGTTCTTC	CASRGSYNEQFF